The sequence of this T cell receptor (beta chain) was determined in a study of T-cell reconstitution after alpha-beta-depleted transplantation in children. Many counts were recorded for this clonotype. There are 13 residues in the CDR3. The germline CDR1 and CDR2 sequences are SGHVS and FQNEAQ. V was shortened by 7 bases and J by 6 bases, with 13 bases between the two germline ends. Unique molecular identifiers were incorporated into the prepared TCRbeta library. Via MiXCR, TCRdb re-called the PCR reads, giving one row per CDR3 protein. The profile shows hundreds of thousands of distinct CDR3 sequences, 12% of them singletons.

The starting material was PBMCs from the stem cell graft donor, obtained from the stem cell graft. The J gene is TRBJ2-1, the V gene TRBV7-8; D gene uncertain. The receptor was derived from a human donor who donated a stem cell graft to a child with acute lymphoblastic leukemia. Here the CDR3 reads CASNLHRTNEQFF. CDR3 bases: TGTGCCAGCAACCTCCACCGGACCAATGAGCAGTTCTTC.